These T cell receptor beta chains were read from a single sample in a study of blood T cells in healthy people across ages. In TCRdb, the 5' RACE reads were re-called with MiXCR into one record per CDR3 protein. In the table there are around 1.5 million distinct CDR3 sequences, 42% of which are singletons. The specimen was blood. All receptors derive from a woman younger than 35 in good health. Both conserved end residues are part of each CDR3. Fields, in order: V gene, D gene, J gene, clone size, CDR3 DNA, CDR3 protein. A D gene is named only where the DNA matches it firmly. A row's size may be missing; if present it is once, few, many or a size class.

TRBV7-2	NA	TRBJ2-5	once	TGTGCCAGCAGCTTAATGGGTGGACAAGAGGCCCAGTACTTC	CASSLMGGQEAQYF
TRBV10-3	TRBD2	TRBJ2-7	NA	TGTGCCATCAGTGAGTCGCCTAGCGGGGTGCCCCACGAGCAGTACTTC	CAISESPSGVPHEQYF
TRBV5-1	TRBD1	TRBJ1-2	NA	TGCGCCAGCGGACAGGGTCATGGCTACACCTTC	CASGQGHGYTF
TRBV15	NA	TRBJ1-4	NA	TGTGCCACCAGCAGAGACCGGACAACTAATGAAAAACTGTTTTTT	CATSRDRTTNEKLFF
TRBV6-6	NA	TRBJ1-5	NA	TGTGCCAGCAGGCCGGGAGAATCGCAGCCCCAGCATTTT	CASRPGESQPQHF
TRBV27	TRBD2	TRBJ2-2	NA	TGTGCCAGCACCGCCCTGCGGACTAGCGGAATCACCGGGGAGCTGTTTTTT	CASTALRTSGITGELFF
TRBV27	NA	TRBJ2-7	few	TGTGCCAGCAGTTACCGCCCCACCTCCTACGAGCAGTACTTC	CASSYRPTSYEQYF
TRBV29-1	TRBD2	TRBJ2-7	NA	TGCAGCGTTGTACGGGGGGACTCCTACGAGCAGTACTTC	CSVVRGDSYEQYF
TRBV20-1	NA	TRBJ2-1	NA	TGCAGTGCAGGGGGTCGCGCCTACAATGAGCAGTTCTTC	CSAGGRAYNEQFF
TRBV4-1	TRBD1	TRBJ1-5	NA	TGCGCCAGCAGCCACCTCGGGCCGACAGGGAGTGGGATCAATCAGCCCCAGCATTTT	CASSHLGPTGSGINQPQHF
TRBV5-1	TRBD1	TRBJ2-5	few	TGCGCCAGCAGCTTAGACCCAAGGACAGGGGGTCAGGAGACCCAGTACTTC	CASSLDPRTGGQETQYF
TRBV6-2/TRBV6-3	NA	TRBJ2-1	NA	TGTGCCAGCAGCATCTCATCTGAGCAGTTCTTC	CASSISSEQFF
TRBV4-1	NA	TRBJ1-6	NA	TGCGCCAGCAGCCTTGGAGGTAACTCGAGTAATTCACCCCTCCACTTT	CASSLGGNSSNSPLHF
TRBV10-3	NA	TRBJ2-7	NA	TGTGCCATACGGACAGATAAACAAATCGAGCAGTACTTC	CAIRTDKQIEQYF
TRBV4-1	NA	TRBJ2-3	few	TGCGCCAGCAGCCAAGATTGGCAGGCGGATACGCAGTATTTT	CASSQDWQADTQYF
TRBV2	NA	TRBJ2-4	NA	TGTGCCACCCATGCTAAAGTACAATTAGCCAAAAACATTCAGTACTTC	CATHAKVQLAKNIQYF
TRBV7-6	TRBD2	TRBJ2-7	NA	TGTGCCAGCAGCACAATGACTAGCGGGGGTTCCTACAATGAGCAGTACTTC	CASSTMTSGGSYNEQYF
TRBV6-1	TRBD2	TRBJ2-3	few	TGTGCCAGCAGTGGGGGACTAGACTGGGGAACGCAGTATTTT	CASSGGLDWGTQYF
TRBV6-1	NA	TRBJ2-5	NA	TGTGCCAGCAGGGCTGGACAGAACCAAGAGACCCAGTACTTC	CASRAGQNQETQYF
TRBV7-2	TRBD2	TRBJ2-7	NA	TGTGCCAGCAGCTTGGGTCGCGGGAGGGAGATCTACGAGCAGTACTTC	CASSLGRGREIYEQYF
TRBV11-2	TRBD2	TRBJ2-1	few	TGTGCCAGCAGCGTCCTAGCGGGACCGCTCTACAATGAGCAGTTCTTC	CASSVLAGPLYNEQFF
TRBV9	TRBD2	TRBJ2-1	NA	TGTGCCAGCAGCGTCACTAGCGGGGTGACCTACAATGAGCAGTTCTTC	CASSVTSGVTYNEQFF
TRBV20-1	NA	TRBJ1-2	once	TGCGGTGCTAGAGACCGGGACCTGACTGGTGGCTACACCTTC	CGARDRDLTGGYTF
TRBV5-1	TRBD2	TRBJ2-2	NA	TGCGCCAGCAGCTTTGCCAGCGGGGTCCCCGGGGAGCTGTTTTTT	CASSFASGVPGELFF
TRBV9	NA	TRBJ2-3	NA	TGTGCCAGCAGCGTCCACGGGCGGGGCACAGATACGCAGTATTTT	CASSVHGRGTDTQYF
TRBV12-3/TRBV12-4	NA	TRBJ1-2	NA	TGTGACAGCAGTAGCACGGAGGATTACACCTTC	CDSSSTEDYTF
TRBV6-6	NA	TRBJ2-7	few	TGTGCCAGCAGTTCTCTGGACATGTCCTACGAGCAGTACTTC	CASSSLDMSYEQYF
TRBV7-3	NA	TRBJ2-1	NA	TGTGCCAGCAGCCCCCGCTTGGGGAGCTCCTACAATGAGCAGTTCTTC	CASSPRLGSSYNEQFF
TRBV6-1	TRBD1	TRBJ1-5	NA	TGTGCCAGCAGGATTGGAGACAGGGGTAAGAATCAGCCCCAGCATTTT	CASRIGDRGKNQPQHF
TRBV20-1	TRBD1	TRBJ2-7	few	TGCAGTGCTCCAGACAGGGGGCGAGGTGACGAGCAGTACTTC	CSAPDRGRGDEQYF
TRBV5-1	NA	TRBJ2-2	NA	TGCGCCAGCAGCTTGGGGGACTACACCGGGGAGCTGTTTTTT	CASSLGDYTGELFF
TRBV5-1	TRBD1	TRBJ2-7	once	TGCGCCAGCAGCCCGGGACAGTACTCCTACGAGCAGTACTTC	CASSPGQYSYEQYF
TRBV28	NA	TRBJ2-7	few	TGTGCCAGCAGTTTTTGGACTCCGAGCTCCTACGAGCAGTACTTC	CASSFWTPSSYEQYF
TRBV18	TRBD1	TRBJ2-1	few	TGTGCCAGCTCAGCACAGGGGAGTGAGCAGTTCTTC	CASSAQGSEQFF
TRBV25-1	NA	TRBJ2-6	NA	TGTGCCAGCAGCCCTCGGGCCAACGTCCTGACTTTC	CASSPRANVLTF
TRBV5-1	NA	TRBJ2-3	NA	TGTGCCAGCAGCCGGCGGGGAGATACGCAGTATTTT	CASSRRGDTQYF
TRBV4-1	NA	TRBJ1-2	few	TGCGCCAGCAGCCAAGTGGAGACCGCTGGCGGCTACACCTTC	CASSQVETAGGYTF
TRBV12-3/TRBV12-4	NA	TRBJ2-5	NA	TGTGCCAGCAGTTTATCGACCTTACAAGAGACCCAGTACTTC	CASSLSTLQETQYF
TRBV19	TRBD2	TRBJ2-7	NA	TGTGCCAGTAGTATAACCCCTAGCGGGAGTAGGAGATCCTACGAGCAGTACTTC	CASSITPSGSRRSYEQYF
TRBV20-1	TRBD2	TRBJ2-7	few	TGCAGTGCTAGGGGACTAGAAATAGGATCCTACGAGCAGTACTTC	CSARGLEIGSYEQYF
TRBV20-1	TRBD2	TRBJ2-1	NA	TGCAGTGCAACGGGACTAGCGGCTTACAATGAGCAGTTCTTC	CSATGLAAYNEQFF
TRBV2	NA	TRBJ1-2	NA	TGTGCCAGCAGAGGAATACAGGCCAACTATGGCTACACCTTC	CASRGIQANYGYTF
TRBV12-3/TRBV12-4	NA	TRBJ1-5	NA	TGTGCCAGCAGTCCCGACAGGTTGAGGCAGCCCCAGCATTTT	CASSPDRLRQPQHF
TRBV9	NA	TRBJ2-3	NA	TGTGCCAGCAGCGTAGGAGGCAGGGGACGGGATACGCAGTATTTT	CASSVGGRGRDTQYF
TRBV28	NA	TRBJ1-4	NA	TGTGCCAGCAGTCCTCCGGTGGGAGGGCTGTTTTTT	CASSPPVGGLFF
TRBV12-3/TRBV12-4	TRBD1	TRBJ2-2	NA	TGTGCCAGCAGTTGGACAGGGTACACCGGGGAGCTGTTTTTT	CASSWTGYTGELFF
TRBV7-3	TRBD1	TRBJ1-4	NA	TGTGCCAGCAGCTTGGGGGGCAGGGGGCATGAAAAACTGTTTTTT	CASSLGGRGHEKLFF
TRBV2	NA	TRBJ1-5	NA	TGTGCCAGCAGTGAGACGTTGGCGGCCCTTAGCAATCAGCCCCAGCATTTT	CASSETLAALSNQPQHF
TRBV7-2	NA	TRBJ2-3	NA	TGTGCCAGCAGCACAGGAGCGCCTTCAGTCACAGATACGCAGTATTTT	CASSTGAPSVTDTQYF
TRBV6-2/TRBV6-3	NA	TRBJ1-2	NA	TGTGCCAGCAGTTACCCAGACGCTAACTATGGCTACACCTTC	CASSYPDANYGYTF
TRBV29-1	NA	TRBJ2-3	few	TGCAGCGTTAGTCCTCCCCTAGGCCCAGATACGCAGTATTTT	CSVSPPLGPDTQYF
TRBV19	NA	TRBJ2-5	NA	TGTGCCAGTAGTATACGTGGTTTGGGGTCACAAGAGACCCAGTACTTC	CASSIRGLGSQETQYF
TRBV20-1	NA	TRBJ2-5	NA	TGCAGTGCTATAACGACTAGCCAAGAGACCCAGTACTTC	CSAITTSQETQYF
TRBV20-1	NA	TRBJ1-3	NA	TGCAGTGCTAACAACAGGGCCGGAAACACCCTATATTTT	CSANNRAGNTLYF
TRBV19	TRBD1	TRBJ1-5	NA	TGTGCCAGTAGTGCATGGGACAGGGGGAGCAATCAGCCCCAGCATTTT	CASSAWDRGSNQPQHF
TRBV7-9	NA	TRBJ1-1	NA	TGTGCCAGCAGTTTTGGGGGTGAAGCTTTCTTT	CASSFGGEAFF
TRBV7-2	NA	TRBJ2-7	few	TGTGCCAGCAGCTTAGGGGCGGGCAGCTACTACGAGCAGTACTTC	CASSLGAGSYYEQYF
TRBV20-1	NA	TRBJ2-7	NA	TGCAGTGCTAGAGTCCAGGGCCAGTACTTC	CSARVQGQYF